This T cell receptor (beta chain) emerged from a study of OX40 agonist ivuxolimab in advanced cancers. Study as a whole: Two cutaneous melanoma patients and one hepatocellular carcinoma patient, three in all, had partial responses.

General observations from the study: Dose levels from 0.1 to 3.0 mg/kg saw CD4+ and CD8+ blood T cells expand clonally by week 6. Average numbers of expanded clones were greater in CD8+ T cells than in CD4+.

Autoimmune disease history or systemic immunosuppression barred patients. Assay: immunoSEQ multiplex PCR; the TCRdb copy retains only in-frame clones and omits some. The table has under 70,000 clones, 80% to 90% seen once; the top ten hold roughly 8%. As for this clone: Its specificity is unknown.

This sequence originates from an adult with an advanced solid tumor such as melanoma, head and neck, liver or kidney cancer. The sample in question was CD4+ or CD8+ T cells sorted from blood, obtained in a trial of the OX40 agonist ivuxolimab.

The CDR3 protein is CASSLRGGRTEAFF. The CDR3 DNA follows: TGCGCCAGCAGCCTACGGGGGGGTCGGACTGAAGCTTTCTTT. The chain has TRBV4-3 and TRBJ1-1, with D maybe TRBD1 (5 bases). This CDR3 comprises 14 residues. V was clipped by 4 bases and J by 5 bases, with 14 bases between them. Germline V gene sequence: CDR1 LGHNA, CDR2 YSLEER.